This TCR beta chain was retrieved from a study of blood T cell repertoires in COVID-19. V dropped 3 bases and J dropped 4 bases, with 10 bases sitting between them. The CDR3 contains 13 residues. Looked up from germline, CDR1 is SGHVS and CDR2 is FQNEAQ. Per the authors' pipeline: Amplified reference gene primers provided the basis for estimating nucleated cell counts. Repertoires were generated with immunoSEQ multiplex PCR, while TCRdb's copy carries only in-frame clones and drops some. V, J and clone size are those of that table, while D and trimming were read from the DNA. The sample lists some 100,000 clones; almost 90% were seen once.

The receptor was derived from a middle-aged man with COVID-19, enrolled during active disease. Sample: peripheral blood. The rearrangement links TRBV7-8 to TRBJ2-7; tentative D call: TRBD2 (6 bases). The CDR3 nucleotides are TGTGCCAGCAGCTTCCGGGAGACATACGAGCAGTACTTC. It is translated as CASSFRETYEQYF.